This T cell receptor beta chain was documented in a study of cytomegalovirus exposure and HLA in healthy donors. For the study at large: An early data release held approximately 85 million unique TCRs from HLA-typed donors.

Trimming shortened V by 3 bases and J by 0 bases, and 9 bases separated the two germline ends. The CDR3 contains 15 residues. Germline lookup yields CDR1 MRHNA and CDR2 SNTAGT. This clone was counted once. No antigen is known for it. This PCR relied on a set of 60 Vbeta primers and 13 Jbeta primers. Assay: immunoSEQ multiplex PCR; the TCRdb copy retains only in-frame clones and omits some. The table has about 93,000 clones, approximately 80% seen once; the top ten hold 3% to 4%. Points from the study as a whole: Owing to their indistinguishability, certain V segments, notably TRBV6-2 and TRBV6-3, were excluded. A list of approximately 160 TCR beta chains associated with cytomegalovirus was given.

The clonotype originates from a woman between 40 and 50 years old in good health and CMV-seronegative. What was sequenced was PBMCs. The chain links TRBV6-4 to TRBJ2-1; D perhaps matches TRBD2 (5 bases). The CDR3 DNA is TGTGCCAGCAGTGAACTGGGGAGCTCCTACAATGAGCAGTTCTTC. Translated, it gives CASSELGSSYNEQFF.